This TCR beta chain was identified in a study of blood T cell repertoires in COVID-19. Background on the study: Specimens from acute and convalescent COVID-19 originated in the United States, Italy and Spain. T cells, B-cell-depleted T cells, or PBMCs provided the cDNA or gDNA that served as material.

As processed by the authors: By means of reference gene primer amplification, nucleated cell counts were estimated. Assay used: immunoSEQ multiplex PCR; TCRdb lists only in-frame clones, some missing. The DNA was the basis for D and trimming; V, J and clone size are from that table. This table holds 9,500 to 15,000 clones, 73% found once. With V trimmed by 5 bases and J by 3 bases, 2 bases remained unmatched. Germline V gives CDR1 MRHNA, CDR2 SNTAGT. The length of the CDR3 is 15 residues. Source material: peripheral blood. This chain uses TRBV6-4 with TRBJ2-3, with 13 positions matching TRBD2. The TCR comes from a human donor in a cohort sampled during active COVID-19. DNA for the CDR3: TGTGCCAGCAGTACTAGCGGGAGGGCAACAGATACGCAGTATTTT. Its protein is CASSTSGRATDTQYF.